The 4 T cell receptor beta chains in this list originate from one sample, sequenced in a study of T cells in women clearing cervical HPV infection. Produced via immunoSEQ multiplex PCR; TCRdb's table is partial and in-frame only. This repertoire includes around 22,000 clones. The sequenced sample was blood buffy coat. All receptors come from a woman aged 18 to 75 with a cervical HPV16 infection that either progressed to CIN3+ or cleared (not recorded which).

With respect to this clone: The read comes to an end 3 residues before the CDR3 does, leaving the germline J gene to fill in the end. The gene calls are TRBV20-1 and TRBJ1-2; weak D call: TRBD1 (5 bases). Germline V gene lookup returns CDR1 DFQATT and CDR2 SNEGSKA (reference sequence). The CDR3 has 14 amino acids. The CDR3 region is CSARGGLVTVRYTF. CDR3 DNA, as far as it was read: TGCAGTGCTAGAGGGGGTTTAGTGACAGTCCGC.

In the case of this clone: The read terminates 3 residues before the CDR3 end, so the remaining end is supplied by the germline J gene. This chain connects TRBV6-1 to TRBJ1-4, with D perhaps matching TRBD1 (6 bases). Germline V lookup: CDR1 MNHNS, CDR2 SASEGT. V shed 4 bases and J shed 8 bases, with 14 bases lying between them. The CDR3 spans 14 residues. The CDR3 loop is CASSARQVGEKLFF. Incomplete CDR3 DNA: TGTGCCAGCAGTGCCCGACAGGTTGGGGAAAAA.

Of note for this clone: The read stops 3 residues short of the end of the CDR3; the missing end is completed from the germline J gene. This chain uses TRBV6-1 with TRBJ2-7, with a tentative D call TRBD2 (7 bases). V lost 1 base and J 1 base, leaving 17 bases between the germline ends. Germline CDR1 is MNHNS and CDR2 is SASEGT. CDR3 size: 17 residues. CDR3: CASSEGRGGTPSYEQYF. CDR3 DNA (partial): TGTGCCAGCAGTGAAGGAAGGGGGGGGACACCATCCTACGAG.

Concerning this clone: The read ends 3 residues before the CDR3 terminus; that terminus is restored from the germline J gene. The chain recombines TRBV28 with TRBJ2-7; the D gene is possibly TRBD2 (6 bases). The ends were cut back, 4 bases at V and 2 bases at J, with 15 bases in the middle. The CDR3 contains 15 residues. Germline V gene lookup returns CDR1 MDHEN and CDR2 SYDVKM. CDR3 protein: CASSSRGRTPYEQYF. The sequenced part of the CDR3 DNA is TGTGCCAGCAGTTCGCGGGGCAGAACCCCCTACGAG.